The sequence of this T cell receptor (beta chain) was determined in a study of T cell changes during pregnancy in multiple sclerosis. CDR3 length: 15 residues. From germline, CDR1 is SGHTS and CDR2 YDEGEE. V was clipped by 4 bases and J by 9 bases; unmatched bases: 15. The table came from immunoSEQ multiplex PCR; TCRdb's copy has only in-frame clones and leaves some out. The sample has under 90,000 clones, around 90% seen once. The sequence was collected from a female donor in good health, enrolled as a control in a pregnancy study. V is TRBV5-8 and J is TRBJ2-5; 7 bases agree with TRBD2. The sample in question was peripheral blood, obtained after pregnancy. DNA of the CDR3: TGTGCCAGCAGCCCGTGGGGGGGAGCGGGCCCATCCCAGTACTTC. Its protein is CASSPWGGAGPSQYF.